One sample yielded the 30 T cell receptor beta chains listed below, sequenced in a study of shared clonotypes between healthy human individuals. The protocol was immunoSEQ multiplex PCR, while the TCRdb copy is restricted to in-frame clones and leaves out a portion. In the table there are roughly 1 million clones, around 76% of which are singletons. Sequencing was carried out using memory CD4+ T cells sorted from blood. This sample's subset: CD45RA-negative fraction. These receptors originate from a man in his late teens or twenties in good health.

The CDR3 sequence is CASSLDSPSGTDTQYF. DNA of the CDR3: TGTGCCAGCAGCTTAGATTCGCCTAGTGGCACAGATACGCAGTATTTT. The chain uses TRBV11-2 and TRBJ2-3; D is unresolved. V lost 0 bases, J lost 1 base, and 11 bases lay in between. The CDR3 has 16 residues. Germline V CDR1 and CDR2: SGHAT, FQNNGV. The full variable domain, completed using reference TRBV11-2 and TRBJ2-3, is EAGVAQSPRYKIIEKRQSVAFWCNPISGHATLYWYQQILGQGPKLLIQFQNNGVVDDSQLPKDRFSAERLKGVDSTLKIQPAKLEDSAVYLCASSLDSPSGTDTQYFGPGTRLTVL.

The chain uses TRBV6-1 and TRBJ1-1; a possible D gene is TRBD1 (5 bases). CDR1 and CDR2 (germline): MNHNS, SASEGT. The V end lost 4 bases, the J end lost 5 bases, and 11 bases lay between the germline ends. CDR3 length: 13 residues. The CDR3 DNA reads TGTGCCAGCAGTGCCAGGGAGAAGACTGAAGCTTTCTTT. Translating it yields CASSAREKTEAFF.

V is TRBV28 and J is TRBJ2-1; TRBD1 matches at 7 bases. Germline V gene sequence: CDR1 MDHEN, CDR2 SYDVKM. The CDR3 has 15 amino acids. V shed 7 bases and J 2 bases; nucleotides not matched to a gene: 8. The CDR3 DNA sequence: TGTGCCAGCATACCGACAGGGAGTCCCTACAATGAGCAGTTCTTC. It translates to CASIPTGSPYNEQFF.

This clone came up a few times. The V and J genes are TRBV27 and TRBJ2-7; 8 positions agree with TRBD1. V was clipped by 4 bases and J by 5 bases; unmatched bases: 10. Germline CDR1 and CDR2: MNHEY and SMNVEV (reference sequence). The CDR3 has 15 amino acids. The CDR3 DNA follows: TGTGCCAGCAGTTCGCCCGGACAGGGCTGGCACGAGCAGTACTTC. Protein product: CASSSPGQGWHEQYF.

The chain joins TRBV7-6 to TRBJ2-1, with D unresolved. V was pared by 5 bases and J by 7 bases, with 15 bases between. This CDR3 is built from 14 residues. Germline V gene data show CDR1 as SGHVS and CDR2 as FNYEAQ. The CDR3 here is CASSSLVGANEQFF. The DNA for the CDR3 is TGTGCCAGCAGCAGCTTAGTGGGCGCTAATGAGCAGTTCTTC.

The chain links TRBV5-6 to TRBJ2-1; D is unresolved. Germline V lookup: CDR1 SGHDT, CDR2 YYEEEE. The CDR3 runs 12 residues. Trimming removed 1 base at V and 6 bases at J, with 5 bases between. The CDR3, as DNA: TGTGCCAGCAGCTTGCCCGCCAATGAGCAGTTCTTC. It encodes CASSLPANEQFF. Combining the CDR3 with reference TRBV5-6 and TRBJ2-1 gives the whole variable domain DAGVTQSPTHLIKTRGQQVTLRCSPKSGHDTVSWYQQALGQGPQFIFQYYEEEERQRGNFPDRFSGHQFPNYSSELNVNALLLGDSALYLCASSLPANEQFFGPGTRLTVL.

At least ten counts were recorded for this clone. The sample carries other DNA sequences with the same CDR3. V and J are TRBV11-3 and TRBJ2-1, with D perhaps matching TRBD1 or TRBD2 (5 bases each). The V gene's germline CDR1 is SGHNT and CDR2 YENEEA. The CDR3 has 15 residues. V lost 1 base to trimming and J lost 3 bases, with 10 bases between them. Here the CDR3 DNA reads TGTGCCAGCAGCTTAGGTCAGGGAGTCTACAATGAGCAGTTCTTC. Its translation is CASSLGQGVYNEQFF.

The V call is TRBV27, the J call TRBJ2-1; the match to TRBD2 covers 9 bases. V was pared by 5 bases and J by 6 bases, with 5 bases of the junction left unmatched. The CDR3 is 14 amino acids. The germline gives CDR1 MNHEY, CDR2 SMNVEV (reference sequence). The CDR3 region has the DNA TGTGCCAGCAGTAGACTAGCGGCGATCAATGAGCAGTTCTTC. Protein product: CASSRLAAINEQFF.

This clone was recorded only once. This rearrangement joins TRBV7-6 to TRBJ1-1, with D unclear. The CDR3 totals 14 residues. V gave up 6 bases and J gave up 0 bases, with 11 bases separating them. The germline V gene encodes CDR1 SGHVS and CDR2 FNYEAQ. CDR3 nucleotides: TGTGCCAGCAGTGCGCTCATTATGAACACTGAAGCTTTCTTT. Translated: CASSALIMNTEAFF. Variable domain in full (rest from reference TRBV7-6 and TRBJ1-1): GAGVSQSPRYKVTKRGQDVALRCDPISGHVSLYWYRQALGQGPEFLTYFNYEAQQDKSGLPNDRFSAERPEGSISTLTIQRTEQRDSAMYRCASSALIMNTEAFFGQGTRLTVV.

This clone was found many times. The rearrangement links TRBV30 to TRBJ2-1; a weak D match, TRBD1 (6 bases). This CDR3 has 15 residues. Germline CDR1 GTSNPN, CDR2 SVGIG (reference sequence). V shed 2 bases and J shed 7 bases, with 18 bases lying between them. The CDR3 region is CAWSSDSRRLNEQFF. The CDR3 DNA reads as TGTGCCTGGAGTTCGGACAGCCGGCGTCTAAATGAGCAGTTCTTC. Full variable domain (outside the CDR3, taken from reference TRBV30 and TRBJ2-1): SQTIHQWPATLVQPVGSPLSLECTVEGTSNPNLYWYRQAAGRGLQLLFYSVGIGQISSEVPQNLSASRPQDRQFILSSKKLLLSDSGFYLCAWSSDSRRLNEQFFGPGTRLTVL.

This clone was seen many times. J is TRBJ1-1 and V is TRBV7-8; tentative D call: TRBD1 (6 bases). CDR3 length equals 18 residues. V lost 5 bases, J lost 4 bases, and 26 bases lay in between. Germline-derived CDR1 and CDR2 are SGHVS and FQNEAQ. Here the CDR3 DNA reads TGTGCCAGCAGCCCGCTAGGGGTAGGACTAGGGGGGGGCACTGAAGCTTTCTTT. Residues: CASSPLGVGLGGGTEAFF. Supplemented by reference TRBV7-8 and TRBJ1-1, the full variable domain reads GAGVSQSPRYKVAKRGQDVALRCDPISGHVSLFWYQQALGQGPEFLTYFQNEAQLDKSGLPSDRFFAERPEGSVSTLKIQRTQQEDSAVYLCASSPLGVGLGGGTEAFFGQGTRLTVV.

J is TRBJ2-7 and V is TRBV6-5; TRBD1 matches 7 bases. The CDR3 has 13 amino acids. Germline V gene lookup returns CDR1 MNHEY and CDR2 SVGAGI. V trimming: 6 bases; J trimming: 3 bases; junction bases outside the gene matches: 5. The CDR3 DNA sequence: TGTGCCAGCAGAGGGACAGAGCACTACGAGCAGTACTTC. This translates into CASRGTEHYEQYF.

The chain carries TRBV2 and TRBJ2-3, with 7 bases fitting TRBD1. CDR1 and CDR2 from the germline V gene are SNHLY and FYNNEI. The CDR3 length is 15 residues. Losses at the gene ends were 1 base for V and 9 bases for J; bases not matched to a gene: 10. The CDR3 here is CASSEGGLYRGTQYF. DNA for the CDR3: TGTGCCAGCAGTGAAGGGGGCTTATACAGGGGAACGCAGTATTTT.

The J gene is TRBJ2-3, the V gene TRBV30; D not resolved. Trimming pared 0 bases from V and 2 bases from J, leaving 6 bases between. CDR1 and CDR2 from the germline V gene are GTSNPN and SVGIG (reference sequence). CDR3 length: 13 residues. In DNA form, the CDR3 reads TGTGCCTGGAGTGTACTTTTCACAGATACGCAGTATTTT. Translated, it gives CAWSVLFTDTQYF.

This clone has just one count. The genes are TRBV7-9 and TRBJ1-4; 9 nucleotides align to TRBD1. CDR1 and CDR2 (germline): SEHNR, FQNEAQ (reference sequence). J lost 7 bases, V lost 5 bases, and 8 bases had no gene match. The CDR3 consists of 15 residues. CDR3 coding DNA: TGTGCCAGCAGCCGTCGGACAGGGGTCGGTGAAAAACTGTTTTTT. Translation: CASSRRTGVGEKLFF.

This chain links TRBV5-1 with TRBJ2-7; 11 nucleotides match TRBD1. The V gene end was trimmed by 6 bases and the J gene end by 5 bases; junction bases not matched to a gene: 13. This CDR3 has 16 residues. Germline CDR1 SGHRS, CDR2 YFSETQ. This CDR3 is CASTQSMGDRGNEQYF. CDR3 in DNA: TGCGCCAGCACCCAATCCATGGGGGACAGGGGGAACGAGCAGTACTTC.

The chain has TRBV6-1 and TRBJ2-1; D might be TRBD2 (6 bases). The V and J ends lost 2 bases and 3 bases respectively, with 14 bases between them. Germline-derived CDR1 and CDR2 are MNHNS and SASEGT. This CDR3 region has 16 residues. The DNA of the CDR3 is TGTGCCAGCAGTGAAAGGAGCGGGCGGAACTACAATGAGCAGTTCTTC. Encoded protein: CASSERSGRNYNEQFF.

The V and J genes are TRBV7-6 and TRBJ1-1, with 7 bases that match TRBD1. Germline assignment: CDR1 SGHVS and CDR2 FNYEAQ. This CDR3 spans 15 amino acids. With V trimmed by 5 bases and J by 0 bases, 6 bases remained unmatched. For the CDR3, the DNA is TGTGCCAGCAGCACGGGACAGACGATGAACACTGAAGCTTTCTTT. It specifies CASSTGQTMNTEAFF.

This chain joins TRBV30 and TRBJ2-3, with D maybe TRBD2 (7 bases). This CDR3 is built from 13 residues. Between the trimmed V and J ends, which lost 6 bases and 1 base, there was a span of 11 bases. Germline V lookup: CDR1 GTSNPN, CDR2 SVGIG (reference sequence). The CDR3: CACARGRTDTQYF. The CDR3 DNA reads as TGTGCCTGTGCGCGGGGGCGCACAGATACGCAGTATTTT.

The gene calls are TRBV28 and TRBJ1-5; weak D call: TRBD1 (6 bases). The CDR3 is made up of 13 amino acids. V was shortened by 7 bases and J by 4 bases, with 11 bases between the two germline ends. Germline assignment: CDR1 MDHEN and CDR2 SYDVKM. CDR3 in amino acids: CASTRGGNQPQHF. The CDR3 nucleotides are TGTGCCAGCACCCGAGGGGGAAATCAGCCCCAGCATTTT.

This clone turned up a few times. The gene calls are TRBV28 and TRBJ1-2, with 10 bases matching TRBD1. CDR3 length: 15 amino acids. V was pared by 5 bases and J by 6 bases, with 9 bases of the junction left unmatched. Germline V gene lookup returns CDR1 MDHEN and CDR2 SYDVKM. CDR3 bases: TGTGCCAGCAGTGCTCAGAGTGACAGGGGGCATGGCTACACCTTC. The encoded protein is CASSAQSDRGHGYTF.

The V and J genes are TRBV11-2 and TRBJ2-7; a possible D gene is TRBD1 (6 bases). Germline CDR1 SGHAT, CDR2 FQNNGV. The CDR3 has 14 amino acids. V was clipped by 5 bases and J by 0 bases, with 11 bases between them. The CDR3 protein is CASSQGRNSYEQYF. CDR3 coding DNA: TGTGCCAGCAGCCAGGGGAGAAACTCCTACGAGCAGTACTTC.

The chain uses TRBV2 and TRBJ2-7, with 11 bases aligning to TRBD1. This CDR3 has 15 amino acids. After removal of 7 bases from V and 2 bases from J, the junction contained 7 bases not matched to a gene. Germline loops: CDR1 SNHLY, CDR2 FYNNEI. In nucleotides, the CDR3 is TGTGCCAGCAACCAGGGGACAGGGGGAGCCTACGAGCAGTACTTC. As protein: CASNQGTGGAYEQYF.

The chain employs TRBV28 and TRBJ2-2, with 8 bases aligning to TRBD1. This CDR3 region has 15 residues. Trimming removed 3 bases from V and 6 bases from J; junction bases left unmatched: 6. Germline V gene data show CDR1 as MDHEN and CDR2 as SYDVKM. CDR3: CASSFVDRVAGELFF. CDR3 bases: TGTGCCAGCAGTTTTGTGGACAGGGTGGCCGGGGAGCTGTTTTTT.

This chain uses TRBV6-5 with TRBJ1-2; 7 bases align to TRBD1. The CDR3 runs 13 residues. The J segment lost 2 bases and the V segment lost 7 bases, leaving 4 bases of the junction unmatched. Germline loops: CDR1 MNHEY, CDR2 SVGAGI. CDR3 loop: CASTQQGNYGYTF. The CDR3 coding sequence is TGTGCCAGCACCCAACAGGGGAACTATGGCTACACCTTC.

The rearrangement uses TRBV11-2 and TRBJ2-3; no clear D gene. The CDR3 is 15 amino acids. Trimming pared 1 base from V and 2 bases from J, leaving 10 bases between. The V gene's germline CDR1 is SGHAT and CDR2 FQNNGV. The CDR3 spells CASSLGTVFTDTQYF. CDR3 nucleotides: TGTGCCAGCAGCTTAGGAACAGTATTCACAGATACGCAGTATTTT.

In nucleotides, the CDR3 is TGTGCCAGCAGTTACTCGATGCCACCTCCGAGGGGGGAGCAGTACTTC. Residues: CASSYSMPPPRGEQYF. The rearrangement links TRBV6-5 to TRBJ2-7, with D maybe TRBD1 (6 bases). CDR3 size: 16 residues. From germline, CDR1 is MNHEY and CDR2 SVGAGI. The V end lost 0 bases, the J end lost 7 bases, and 19 bases lay between the germline ends.

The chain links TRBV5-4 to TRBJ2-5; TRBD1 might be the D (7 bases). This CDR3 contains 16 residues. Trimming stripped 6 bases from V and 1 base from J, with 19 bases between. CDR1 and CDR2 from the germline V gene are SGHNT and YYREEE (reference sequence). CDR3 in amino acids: CASTQGGSPPQETQYF. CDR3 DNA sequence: TGTGCCAGCACCCAGGGGGGCTCACCACCCCAAGAGACCCAGTACTTC.

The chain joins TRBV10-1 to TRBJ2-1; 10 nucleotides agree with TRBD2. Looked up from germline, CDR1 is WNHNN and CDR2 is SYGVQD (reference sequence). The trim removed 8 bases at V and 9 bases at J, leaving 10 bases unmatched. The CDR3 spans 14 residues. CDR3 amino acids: CASGAGGSESEQFF. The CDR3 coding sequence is TGCGCCAGCGGAGCGGGGGGGTCGGAAAGTGAGCAGTTCTTC.

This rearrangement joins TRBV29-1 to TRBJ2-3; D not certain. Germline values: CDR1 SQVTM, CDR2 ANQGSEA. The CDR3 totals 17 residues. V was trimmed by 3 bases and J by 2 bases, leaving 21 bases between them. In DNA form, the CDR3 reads TGCAGCGTTGAGGAAAGGTCCGGCAAAAGGGACACAGATACGCAGTATTTT. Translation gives CSVEERSGKRDTDTQYF.